This T cell receptor beta chain was captured in a study of shared clonotypes between healthy human individuals. There were only Caucasian adults among the donors, and all lived in Nashville, Tennessee. Negatively enriched CD4+ T cells were divided by CD45RA into naive and memory. The run depth of the assay was deep. Authors' methods: Filtering differed because ImmunoSEQ produced junction-only sequences that carried no quality scores. Using immunoSEQ multiplex PCR, the repertoire was profiled, and TCRdb retains in-frame clones only, with some absent. V and J calls and clone size are those listed in that table; D and trimming were worked out from the DNA. The sample consists of around 1.5 million clones, under 99% of them appearing once. Germline CDR1 reads MNHNY; CDR2 reads SVGAGI (reference sequence). J gave up 5 bases and V 6 bases, and 7 bases lay outside the gene matches. The CDR3 covers 15 residues.

This receptor was identified in a man aged 25 to 40 in good health. Source material: naive CD4+ T cells sorted from blood. Documented subset: CD45RA+ positively selected. The genes are TRBV6-6 and TRBJ2-1, with 10 bases that match TRBD2. CDR3 amino acids: CASRSLAGVDNEQFF. The CDR3 bases are TGTGCCAGCAGATCGCTAGCGGGAGTTGACAATGAGCAGTTCTTC.